Each of the 11 T cell receptor beta chains below was sequenced from the same sample in a study of glioma-infiltrating T cells. Using RNA template, CDR3s of TCR alpha and beta were amplified with iRepertoire arm-PCR. TCRdb re-analysed the multiplex PCR reads in MiXCR, keeping a single row per CDR3 protein. The table lists more than 95,000 distinct CDR3 sequences, roughly 25% of them singletons. The source material was glioma tissue, nonneoplastic brain tissue, or PBMCs (not recorded which). These receptors came from a human donor with low-grade glioma or glioblastoma, undergoing nonglioma brain surgery, or in good health (not recorded which).

V is TRBV5-1 and J is TRBJ2-6, with 10 bases lining up with TRBD1. The CDR3 is 21 amino acids. CDR1 and CDR2 from the germline V gene are SGHRS and YFSETQ. J lost 4 bases, V lost 0 bases, and 16 bases had no gene match. CDR3 in amino acids: CASSLESSFGTGVVGANVLTF. Written as DNA, the CDR3 is TGCGCCAGCAGCTTGGAGTCTAGTTTTGGGACAGGGGTCGTCGGGGCCAACGTCCTGACTTTC.

This clonotype was observed many times. This chain links TRBV7-2 with TRBJ1-4, with unresolved D. This CDR3 contains 16 residues. Looked up from germline, CDR1 is SGHTA and CDR2 is FQGNSA. V lost 0 bases, J lost 7 bases, and 15 bases lay in between. DNA for the CDR3: TGTGCCAGCAGCTTAGCTAAACTCTACCGCGGTGAAAAACTGTTTTTT. It translates to CASSLAKLYRGEKLFF.

This clonotype was seen many times. This CDR3 is CASSPRGLAGGIYNEQFF. As DNA, the CDR3 is TGTGCCAGCAGTCCACGGGGACTAGCGGGAGGGATCTACAATGAGCAGTTCTTC. V is TRBV27 and J is TRBJ2-1, with 16 positions matching TRBD2. Germline V lookup: CDR1 MNHEY, CDR2 SMNVEV (reference sequence). This CDR3 is built from 18 residues. Trimming took 5 bases from V and 3 from J; bases not matched to a gene: 7.

To note about this clonotype: In this CDR3 the conserved last residue, phenylalanine or tryptophan, is missing, so a read error is likely. V and J are TRBV29-1 and TRBJ1-2; 9 bases agree with TRBD1. The junction had 17 bases not matched to a gene; V was cut back by 8 bases and J by 10 bases. Germline V gene lookup returns CDR1 SQVTM and CDR2 ANQGSEA. The CDR3 consists of 14 residues. The CDR3 loop reads CSSEPPGQGLDYTL. The CDR3 DNA follows: TGCAGCTCAGAACCTCCGGGACAGGGTCTTGACTACACCTTA.

This clonotype has at least ten counts. The chain links TRBV20-1 to TRBJ1-5, with 8 bases matching TRBD1. The V segment lost 4 bases and the J segment 0 bases; nucleotides outside the gene matches: 5. The germline V gene encodes CDR1 DFQATT and CDR2 SNEGSKA (reference sequence). The length of the CDR3 is 15 residues. The CDR3 loop reads CSAKQGGYSNQPQHF. In DNA, the CDR3 is TGCAGTGCTAAACAGGGGGGCTATAGCAATCAGCCCCAGCATTTT.

Concerning this clonotype itself: At one boundary the junction diverges from the germline segment, which might be a read error. The chain recombines TRBV19 with TRBJ2-7, with a weak D call TRBD2 (5 bases). This CDR3 has 13 residues. Germline CDR1 and CDR2: LNHDA and SQIVND (reference sequence). CDR3 in DNA: TGTGCCACTAGTCTGGGAGTAGCCTACGAGCAGTACTTC. It translates to CATSLGVAYEQYF.

To note about this clonotype: This sequence may be a read error, since a much larger clone differs from it by one base. J is TRBJ2-7 and V is TRBV5-1; the D gene could be TRBD1 or TRBD2 (5 bases each). V lost 5 bases, J lost 6 bases, and 12 bases lay in between. CDR3 length: 12 amino acids. Germline V lookup: CDR1 SGHRS, CDR2 YFSETQ. The CDR3 loop is CASSEGFCEQYF. CDR3 sequence (DNA): TGCGCCAGCAGTGAGGGGTTTTGCGAGCAGTACTTC.

This clonotype has a handful of counts. This may stem from a read error, because a much larger clone lies one nucleotide away. The chain employs TRBV6-5 and TRBJ2-3, with a weak D call TRBD2 (5 bases). Between the trimmed V and J ends, which lost 6 bases and 4 bases, there was a span of 17 bases. CDR1 MNHEY and CDR2 SVGAGI come from the germline V gene. This CDR3 spans 15 amino acids. The CDR3 protein is CASSLTRIGPDTQYF. CDR3 DNA: TGTGCCAGCAGCCTCACTAGAATCGGCCCAGATACGCAGTATTTT.

This clonotype was detected ten times or more. The V and J genes are TRBV20-1 and TRBJ1-1; a possible D gene is TRBD1 (5 bases). CDR1 is DFQATT, CDR2 SNEGSKA, per germline (reference sequence). Deletions cut 2 bases from V and 0 bases from J, with 7 bases between. The CDR3 consists of 13 residues. DNA for the CDR3: TGCAGTGCTAGAACAGGCATGAACACTGAAGCTTTCTTT. Amino acid sequence: CSARTGMNTEAFF.

This clonotype appeared many times. This chain links TRBV28 with TRBJ2-5; D is undetermined. CDR1 and CDR2 from the germline V gene are MDHEN and SYDVKM. This CDR3 is 14 amino acids long. V dropped 2 bases and J dropped 5 bases, with 12 bases sitting between them. Here the CDR3 DNA reads TGTGCCAGCAGTTTACTGTCAGCGAGTGAGACCCAGTACTTC. The encoded protein is CASSLLSASETQYF.

This clonotype was observed at least ten times. CDR3 sequence (DNA): TGTGCCAGCAGTTTATCGTACAGGGCCCCGTACGAGCAGTACTTC. Translating gives CASSLSYRAPYEQYF. The chain links TRBV27 to TRBJ2-7; weak D call: TRBD1 (6 bases). This CDR3 comprises 15 residues. Germline values: CDR1 MNHEY, CDR2 SMNVEV (reference sequence). The V and J ends lost 0 bases and 4 bases respectively, with 13 bases between them.